This T cell receptor beta chain was identified during a study of CD8+ T cells in alopecia areata. Overall study findings and caveats: TCR sharing across patients was less clear than in mice, possibly HLA-related.

The CDR3 loop spans 11 amino acids. CDR1 and CDR2 (germline): FNHDT, SITEND (reference sequence). This clone has more than one count but fewer than ten. As yet, its antigen is unknown. Gene names refer to mouse genes. The read falls 4 residues short of the CDR3 end, and the missing part is taken from the germline J gene. Sequencing templates came from extracted RNA that was reverse transcribed into cDNA. TCRdb's table, derived via immunoSEQ multiplex PCR, lists solely in-frame clones and lacks some. The sample shows roughly 110,000 clones, none of them appearing just once. V gene TRBV19 combines with J gene TRBJ2-7, with D maybe TRBD1 (6 bases). The source is a C3H/HeJ mouse with alopecia areata. MHC haplotype of the mouse line: H2-k. Material: lesional skin. The CDR3 protein is CASLQGNEQYF. The sequenced CDR3 bases are TGTGCCAGCTTACAGGGAAAT. Combining the CDR3 with reference TRBV19 and TRBJ2-7 gives the whole variable domain GGIITQTPKFLIGQEGQKLTLKCQQNFNHDTMYWYRQDSGKGLRLIYYSITENDLQKGDLSEGYDASREKKSSFSLTVTSAQKNEMAVFLCASLQGNEQYFGPGTRLTVL.